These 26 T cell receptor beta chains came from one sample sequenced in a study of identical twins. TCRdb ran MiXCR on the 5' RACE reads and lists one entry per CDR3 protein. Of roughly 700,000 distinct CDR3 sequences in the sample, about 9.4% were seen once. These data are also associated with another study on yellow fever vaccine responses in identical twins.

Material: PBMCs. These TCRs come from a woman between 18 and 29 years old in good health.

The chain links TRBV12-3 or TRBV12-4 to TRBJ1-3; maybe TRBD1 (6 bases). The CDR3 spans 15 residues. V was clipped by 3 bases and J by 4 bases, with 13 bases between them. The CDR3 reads CASSFWGPSGNTIYF. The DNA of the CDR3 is TGTGCCAGCAGTTTTTGGGGGCCGTCCGGAAACACCATATATTTT.

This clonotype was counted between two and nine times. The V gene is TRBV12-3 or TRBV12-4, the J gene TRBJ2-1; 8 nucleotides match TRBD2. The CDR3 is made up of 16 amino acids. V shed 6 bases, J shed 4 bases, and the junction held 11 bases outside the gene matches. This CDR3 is CASSRLGAGAYNEQFF. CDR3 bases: TGTGCCAGCAGCCGCTTAGGAGCGGGAGCTTACAATGAGCAGTTCTTC.

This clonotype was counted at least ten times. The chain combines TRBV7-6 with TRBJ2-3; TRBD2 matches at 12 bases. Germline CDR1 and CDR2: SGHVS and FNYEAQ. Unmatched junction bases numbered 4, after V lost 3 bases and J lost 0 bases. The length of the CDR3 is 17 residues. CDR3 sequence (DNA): TGTGCCAGCAGCTTTGGACTAGCGGGGACTAGCACAGATACGCAGTATTTT. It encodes CASSFGLAGTSTDTQYF.

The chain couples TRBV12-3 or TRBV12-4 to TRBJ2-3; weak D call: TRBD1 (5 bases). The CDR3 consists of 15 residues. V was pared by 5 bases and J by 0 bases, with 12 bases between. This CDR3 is CASSRWTSSTDTQYF. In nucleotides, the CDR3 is TGTGCCAGCAGTCGGTGGACATCTAGCACAGATACGCAGTATTTT.

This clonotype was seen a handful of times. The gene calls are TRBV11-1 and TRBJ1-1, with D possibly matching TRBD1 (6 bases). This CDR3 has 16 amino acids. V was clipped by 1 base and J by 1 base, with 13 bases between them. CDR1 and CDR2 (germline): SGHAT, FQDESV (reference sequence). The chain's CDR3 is CASSLGGGQPNTEAFF. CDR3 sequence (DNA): TGTGCCAGCAGCTTAGGGGGGGGGCAGCCGAACACTGAAGCTTTCTTT.

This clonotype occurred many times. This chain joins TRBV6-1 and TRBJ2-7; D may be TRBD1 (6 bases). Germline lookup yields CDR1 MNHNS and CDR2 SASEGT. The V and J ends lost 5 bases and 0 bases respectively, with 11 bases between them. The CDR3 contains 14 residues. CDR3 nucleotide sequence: TGTGCCAGCAGTCAAACAGGGTTCTCCTACGAGCAGTACTTC. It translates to CASSQTGFSYEQYF.

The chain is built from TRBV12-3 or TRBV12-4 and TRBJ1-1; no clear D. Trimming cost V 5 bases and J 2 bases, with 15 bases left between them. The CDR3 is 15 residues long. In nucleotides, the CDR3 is TGTGCCAGCAGTCGAATCGGGCAGATAAACACTGAAGCTTTCTTT. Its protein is CASSRIGQINTEAFF.

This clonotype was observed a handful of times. The CDR3, as DNA: TGTGCCAGCAGCGCTGGGGGATCCCCCTTTGAGACCCAGTACTTC. Protein: CASSAGGSPFETQYF. The rearrangement links TRBV9 to TRBJ2-5; D is perhaps TRBD1 or TRBD2 (5 bases each). Germline-derived CDR1 and CDR2 are SGDLS and YYNGEE. V lost 3 bases and J 5 bases, leaving 17 bases between the germline ends. The CDR3 is 15 amino acids.

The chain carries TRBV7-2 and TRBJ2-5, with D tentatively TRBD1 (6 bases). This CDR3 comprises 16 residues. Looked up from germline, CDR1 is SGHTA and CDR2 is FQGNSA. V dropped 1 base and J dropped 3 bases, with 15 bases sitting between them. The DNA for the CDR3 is TGTGCCAGCAGCTTAGGTCAGGGGCCCTCGAAAGAGACCCAGTACTTC. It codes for CASSLGQGPSKETQYF.

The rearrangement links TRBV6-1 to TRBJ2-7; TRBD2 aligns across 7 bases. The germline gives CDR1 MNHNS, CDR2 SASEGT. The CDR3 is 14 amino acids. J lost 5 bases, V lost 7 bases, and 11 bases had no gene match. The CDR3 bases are TGTGCCAGCAACCCCGGGACGGGGGGAAACGAGCAGTACTTC. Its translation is CASNPGTGGNEQYF.

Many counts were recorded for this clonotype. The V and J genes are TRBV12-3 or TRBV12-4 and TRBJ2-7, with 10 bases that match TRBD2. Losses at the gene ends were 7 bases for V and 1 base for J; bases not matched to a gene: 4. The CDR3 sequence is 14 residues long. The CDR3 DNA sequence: TGTGCCAGCACCCTAGCGGGAGTGTCCTACGAGCAGTACTTC. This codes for CASTLAGVSYEQYF.

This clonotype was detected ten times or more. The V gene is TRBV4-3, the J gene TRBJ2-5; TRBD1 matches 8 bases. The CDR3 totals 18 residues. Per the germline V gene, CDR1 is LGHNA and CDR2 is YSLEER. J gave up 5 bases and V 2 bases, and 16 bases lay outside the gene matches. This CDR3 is CASSQNNPARGRRETQYF. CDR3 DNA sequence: TGCGCCAGCAGCCAAAATAATCCGGCCAGGGGGCGCAGGGAGACCCAGTACTTC.

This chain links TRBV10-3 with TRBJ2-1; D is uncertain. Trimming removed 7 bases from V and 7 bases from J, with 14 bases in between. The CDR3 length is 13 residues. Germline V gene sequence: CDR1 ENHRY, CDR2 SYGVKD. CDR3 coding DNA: TGTGCCATCACCCCGGGTCATATAAATGAGCAGTTCTTC. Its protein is CAITPGHINEQFF.

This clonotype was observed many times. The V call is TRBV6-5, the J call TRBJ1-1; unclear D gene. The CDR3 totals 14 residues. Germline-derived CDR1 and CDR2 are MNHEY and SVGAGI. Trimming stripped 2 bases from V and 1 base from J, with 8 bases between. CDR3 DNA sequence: TGTGCCAGCAGTTACGACTTAGGGAACACTGAAGCTTTCTTT. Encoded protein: CASSYDLGNTEAFF.

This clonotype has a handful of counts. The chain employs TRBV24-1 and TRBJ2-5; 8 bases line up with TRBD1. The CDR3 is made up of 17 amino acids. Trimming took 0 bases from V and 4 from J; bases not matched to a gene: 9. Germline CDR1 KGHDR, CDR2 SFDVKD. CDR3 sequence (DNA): TGTGCCACCAGTGATTTGCCTCCCTTGACAGGGGTAGAGACCCAGTACTTC. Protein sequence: CATSDLPPLTGVETQYF.

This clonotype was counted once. CDR3 region: CSARSDRAAEAFF. CDR3 sequence (DNA): TGCAGTGCTAGATCGGACAGGGCAGCTGAAGCTTTCTTT. The J gene is TRBJ1-1, the V gene TRBV20-1; 8 bases agree with TRBD1. Germline CDR1 DFQATT, CDR2 SNEGSKA (reference sequence). This CDR3 region has 13 residues. After removal of 2 bases from V and 6 bases from J, the junction contained 5 bases not matched to a gene.

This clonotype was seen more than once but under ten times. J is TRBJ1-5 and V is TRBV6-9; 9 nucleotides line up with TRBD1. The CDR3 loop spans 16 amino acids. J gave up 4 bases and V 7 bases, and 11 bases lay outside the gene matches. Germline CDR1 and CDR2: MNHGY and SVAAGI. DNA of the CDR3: TGTGCCAGCACAATAAGGGACAGGGTTTTGAATCAGCCCCAGCATTTT. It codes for CASTIRDRVLNQPQHF.

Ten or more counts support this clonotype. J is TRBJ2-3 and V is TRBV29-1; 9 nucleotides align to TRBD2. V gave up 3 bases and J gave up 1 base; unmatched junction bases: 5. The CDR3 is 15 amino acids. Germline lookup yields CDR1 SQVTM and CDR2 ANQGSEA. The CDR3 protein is CSVDIAGVGTDTQYF. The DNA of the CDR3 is TGCAGCGTTGATATAGCGGGGGTTGGCACAGATACGCAGTATTTT.

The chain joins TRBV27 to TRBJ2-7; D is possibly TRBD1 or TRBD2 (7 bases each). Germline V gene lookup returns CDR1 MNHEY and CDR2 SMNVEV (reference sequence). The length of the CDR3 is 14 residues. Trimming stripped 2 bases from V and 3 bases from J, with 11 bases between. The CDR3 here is CASSLQGGYYEQYF. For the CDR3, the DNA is TGTGCCAGCAGTTTACAGGGGGGGTACTACGAGCAGTACTTC.

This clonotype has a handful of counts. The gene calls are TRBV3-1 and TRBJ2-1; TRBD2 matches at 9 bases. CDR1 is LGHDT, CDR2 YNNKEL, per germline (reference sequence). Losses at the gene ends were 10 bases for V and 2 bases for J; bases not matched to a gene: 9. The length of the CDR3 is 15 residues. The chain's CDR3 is CATRKRGVPYNEQFF. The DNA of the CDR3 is TGTGCCACCCGGAAGCGGGGGGTCCCCTACAATGAGCAGTTCTTC.

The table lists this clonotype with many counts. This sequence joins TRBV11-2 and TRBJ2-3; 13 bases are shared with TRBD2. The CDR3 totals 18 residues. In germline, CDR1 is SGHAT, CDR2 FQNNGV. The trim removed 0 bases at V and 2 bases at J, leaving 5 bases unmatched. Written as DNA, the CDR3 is TGTGCCAGCAGCTTAGATCAGACTAGCGGGAGGCCCACAGATACGCAGTATTTT. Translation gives CASSLDQTSGRPTDTQYF.

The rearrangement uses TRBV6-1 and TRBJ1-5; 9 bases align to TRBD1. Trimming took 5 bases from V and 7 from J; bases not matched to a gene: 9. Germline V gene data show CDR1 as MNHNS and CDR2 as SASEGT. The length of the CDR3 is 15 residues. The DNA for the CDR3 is TGTGCCAGCAGTAGCAACAGGGGGCGCGGGCAGCCCCAGCATTTT. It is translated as CASSSNRGRGQPQHF.

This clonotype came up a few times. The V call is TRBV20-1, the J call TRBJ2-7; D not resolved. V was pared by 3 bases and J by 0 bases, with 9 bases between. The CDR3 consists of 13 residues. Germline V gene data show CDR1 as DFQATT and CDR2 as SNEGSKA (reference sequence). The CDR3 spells CSASHIGSYEQYF. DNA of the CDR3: TGCAGTGCTAGTCATATCGGCTCCTACGAGCAGTACTTC.

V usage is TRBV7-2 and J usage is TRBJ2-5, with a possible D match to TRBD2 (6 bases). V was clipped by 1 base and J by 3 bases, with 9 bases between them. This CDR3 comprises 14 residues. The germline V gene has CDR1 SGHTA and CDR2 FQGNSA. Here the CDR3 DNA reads TGTGCCAGCAGCTTAGTGGGCGGGGAAGAGACCCAGTACTTC. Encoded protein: CASSLVGGEETQYF.

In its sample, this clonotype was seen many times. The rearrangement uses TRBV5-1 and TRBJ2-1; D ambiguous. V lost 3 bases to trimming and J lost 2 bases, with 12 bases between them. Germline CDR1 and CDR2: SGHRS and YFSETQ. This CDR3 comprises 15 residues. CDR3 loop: CASSSQVGTYNEQFF. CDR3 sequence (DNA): TGCGCCAGCAGCTCACAAGTGGGTACCTACAATGAGCAGTTCTTC.

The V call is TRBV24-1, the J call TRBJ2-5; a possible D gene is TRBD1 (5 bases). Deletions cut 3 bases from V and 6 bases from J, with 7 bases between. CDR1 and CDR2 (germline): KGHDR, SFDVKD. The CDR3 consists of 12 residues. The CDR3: CATSDQGKTQYF. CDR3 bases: TGTGCCACCAGTGATCAGGGCAAGACCCAGTACTTC.